The clone carrying this T cell receptor beta chain was observed a handful of times. Its matching antigen is unknown. Germline trimming cut 7 bases from V and 2 bases from J; bases unmatched to any gene: 6. This CDR3 region has 15 residues. Germline V gene lookup returns CDR1 SGHTA and CDR2 FQGNSA. Separation by sorting yielded CD4+ and CD8+ T cells from PBMCs. RNA extraction was followed by reverse transcription into cDNA, which acted as the sequencing template. Clones were sequenced by immunoSEQ multiplex PCR, and TCRdb holds only the in-frame ones, with some missing. Of 120,000 or so clones listed, roughly 66% are singletons. The data were obtained in a study of CD8+ T cells in alopecia areata. General observations from the study: Scalp sample sequencing also detects resident alphabeta T cells of normal skin. Normal scalp had lower clonality than lesional scalp, with alopecia totalis/universalis lesions showing this most strongly.

This TCR was recovered from a human donor in good health. The rearrangement uses TRBV7-2 and TRBJ2-3, with 10 bases that match TRBD2. Sequenced: CD4+ T cells sorted from blood. In nucleotides, the CDR3 is TGTGCCAGCACCCTTAGCGGGGGGCCCACAGATACGCAGTATTTT. Protein sequence: CASTLSGGPTDTQYF.